Listed here are 7 T cell receptor beta chains from one sample, sequenced in a study of T cells in Graves' hyperthyroidism and ophthalmopathy. Amplified TCR beta CDR3 regions derived from RNA transcripts. Carried out on the TCR CDR3, a first-round RT-PCR used the HTBI primer set. One entry per CDR3 protein, called by TCRdb with MiXCR from the multiplex PCR reads. This table holds 300,000 to 450,000 distinct CDR3 sequences, around 14% found once. Sequenced material: blood. These receptors were collected from a woman between 18 and 29 years old with Graves' hyperthyroidism that later progressed to Graves' ophthalmopathy.

A note on this clonotype: Relative to the germline gene, one junction end is altered; a read error may explain this. J is TRBJ1-5 and V is TRBV2, with a tentative D call TRBD1 (5 bases). The CDR3 has 15 amino acids. CDR1 and CDR2 (germline): SNHLY, FYNNEI. This chain's CDR3 is CASRGGENSNQPQRF. CDR3 in DNA: TGTGCCAGCAGGGGGGGAGAGAATAGCAATCAGCCCCAGCGTTTT.

As for this clonotype: A read error may be the cause here, since a much bigger clone is one base away. Lacking the conserved final phenylalanine or tryptophan, this CDR3 likely reflects a read error. In DNA, the CDR3 is TGTGCCAGCAGTTTAGTACAGGGGAACTACAATGAGCAGTTCCTC. Protein: CASSLVQGNYNEQFL. This rearrangement joins TRBV12-3 or TRBV12-4 to TRBJ2-1; 7 bases are shared with TRBD1. This CDR3 is 15 amino acids long. After removal of 1 base from V and 3 bases from J, the junction contained 3 bases not matched to a gene.

The genes are TRBV12-3 or TRBV12-4 and TRBJ1-1, with a weak D call TRBD1 (5 bases). V lost 7 bases to trimming and J lost 10 bases, with 16 bases between them. This CDR3 spans 12 amino acids. The CDR3 nucleotides are TGTGCCAGCACCCTGACAGATGGTGTAGCTTTCTTT. Translating gives CASTLTDGVAFF.

In its sample, this clonotype was seen many times. This sequence joins TRBV7-2 and TRBJ2-7; D not certain. This CDR3 has 13 amino acids. The V and J ends lost 3 bases and 4 bases respectively, with 10 bases between them. Germline V gene lookup returns CDR1 SGHTA and CDR2 FQGNSA. The CDR3: CASSLNDRYEQYF. The CDR3 DNA reads as TGTGCCAGCAGCTTGAACGATCGATACGAGCAGTACTTC.

In this sample, this clonotype turned up many times. The V call is TRBV7-2, the J call TRBJ2-5, with 8 bases matching TRBD2. V trimming: 6 bases; J trimming: 2 bases; junction bases outside the gene matches: 5. CDR1 and CDR2 (germline): SGHTA, FQGNSA. The CDR3 length is 14 residues. The CDR3 sequence: CASRAGALQETQYF. Here the CDR3 DNA reads TGTGCCAGCAGAGCGGGAGCTTTGCAAGAGACCCAGTACTTC.

This clonotype was seen repeatedly, ten times or more. The chain couples TRBV20-1 to TRBJ2-7; perhaps TRBD1 as D (6 bases). The CDR3 extends over 13 amino acids. Trimming left V 0 bases short and J 9 bases short, with 15 bases between. Germline CDR1 reads DFQATT; CDR2 reads SNEGSKA (reference sequence). CDR3 amino acids: CSARDPSVGGQYF. In DNA form, the CDR3 reads TGCAGTGCTAGAGACCCCTCTGTAGGGGGGCAGTACTTC.

In this sample, this clonotype turned up many times. V and J are TRBV18 and TRBJ2-1; 8 positions agree with TRBD1. Germline values: CDR1 KGHSH, CDR2 LQKENI. The CDR3 spans 17 residues. With 2 bases clipped from V and 3 bases from J, the junction kept 9 bases outside the gene matches. The CDR3 bases are TGTGCCAGCTCACCATGGACAGGGCCGGAGATCTACAATGAGCAGTTCTTC. As protein: CASSPWTGPEIYNEQFF.